The 28 T cell receptor beta chains listed next were all sequenced from one sample in a study of T cells expressing NK-cell markers. TCRdb reanalyzed the 5' RACE reads and collapses them to one entry per CDR3 protein, without DNA. The sample holds about 260,000 distinct CDR3 sequences. Sequencing was performed on blood T cells: a sorted CD56 or NKG2C T cell subset, CD4+ or CD8+ T cells, or bulk PBMC T cells (not recorded which). The receptors here all came from a man aged 18-30 years in good health.

The chain uses TRBV13 and TRBJ2-2; TCRdb outputs TRBD1, but without DNA this stays unchecked. CDR3 length equals 16 residues. Germline V gives CDR1 PRHDT, CDR2 FYEKMQ (reference sequence). The CDR3 sequence: CASSFLDRADTGELFF.

The chain has TRBV6-5 and TRBJ2-5. There are 15 residues in the CDR3. CDR1 MNHEY and CDR2 SVGAGI come from the germline V gene. The CDR3 sequence is CASSYTGPQQETQYF.

The rearrangement links TRBV2 to TRBJ2-7; TCRdb outputs TRBD1, but without DNA this stays unchecked. There are 15 residues in the CDR3. Germline V gives CDR1 SNHLY, CDR2 FYNNEI. CDR3 loop: CASTQQGSAAYEQYF.

The chain has TRBV12-3 or TRBV12-4 and TRBJ1-6. The CDR3 is 15 residues long. CDR3 residues: CASSFRGPNNSPLHF.

V gene TRBV6-1 combines with J gene TRBJ2-5; TCRdb designates TRBD1, a call that cannot be tested without DNA. CDR1 and CDR2 from the germline V gene are MNHNS and SASEGT. This CDR3 has 16 amino acids. The CDR3 protein is CASSEMGTGVQETQYF.

This chain joins TRBV29-1 and TRBJ2-7; TCRdb outputs TRBD1, but without DNA this stays unchecked. CDR3 length equals 15 residues. Germline CDR1 SQVTM, CDR2 ANQGSEA. CDR3 protein: CSVVGGGTGGYEQYF.

This chain uses TRBV19 with TRBJ1-4; the D call from TCRdb, TRBD1, cannot be confirmed without DNA. CDR1 is LNHDA and CDR2 is SQIVND in the germline V gene (reference sequence). The CDR3 spans 15 residues. CDR3 protein: CAAGGRAETNEKLFF.

The J gene is TRBJ2-1, the V gene TRBV12-3 or TRBV12-4; TCRdb lists TRBD2, though no DNA is available to test this call. There are 14 residues in the CDR3. The CDR3 reads CASRGLAGPNEQFF.

V gene TRBV7-8 combines with J gene TRBJ2-1; TCRdb names TRBD2, which stays unverified in the absence of DNA. Per germline, CDR1 SGHVS and CDR2 FQNEAQ. The CDR3 runs to 17 residues. Here the CDR3 reads CASSLVGRLSSYNEQFF.

The chain combines TRBV12-3 or TRBV12-4 with TRBJ2-6; without DNA, the TCRdb call of TRBD2 cannot be checked. The CDR3 length is 16 residues. CDR3 in amino acids: CASSLGGGSGANVLTF.

The gene calls are TRBV28 and TRBJ2-2. Germline lookup yields CDR1 MDHEN and CDR2 SYDVKM. The CDR3 has 15 amino acids. CDR3: CASSFGRGYTGELFF. The variable domain in full, completed from reference TRBV28 and TRBJ2-2, reads DVKVTQSSRYLVKRTGEKVFLECVQDMDHENMFWYRQDPGLGLRLIYFSYDVKMKEKGDIPEGYSVSREKKERFSLILESASTNQTSMYLCASSFGRGYTGELFFGEGSRLTVL.

The chain carries TRBV5-6 and TRBJ2-1; TCRdb proposes TRBD1, but this gene call is untestable without DNA. The length of the CDR3 is 15 residues. Germline-derived CDR1 and CDR2 are SGHDT and YYEEEE. CDR3 sequence: CASSLRAQDNNEQFF.

The chain combines TRBV5-6 with TRBJ2-1; lacking DNA, the TRBD2 call made by TCRdb goes unchecked. The CDR3 length is 17 residues. The germline gives CDR1 SGHDT, CDR2 YYEEEE. The CDR3 sequence: CASSPLLRGRTNNEQFF.

The V call is TRBV27, the J call TRBJ1-2; TCRdb designates TRBD1, a call that cannot be tested without DNA. The CDR3 has 18 residues. Germline CDR1 reads MNHEY; CDR2 reads SMNVEV (reference sequence). The CDR3 sequence is CASSFRVTLQGLLGGYTF.

The chain links TRBV11-2 to TRBJ2-4. The CDR3 covers 11 residues. Germline CDR1 is SGHAT and CDR2 is FQNNGV. CDR3 amino acids: CASSDKNIQYF.

CDR3 sequence: CASSLTYMNTEAFF. The V call is TRBV5-1, the J call TRBJ1-1. The CDR3 sequence is 14 residues long. Germline values: CDR1 SGHRS, CDR2 YFSETQ.

The rearrangement joins TRBV10-3 to TRBJ2-3. The CDR3 has 12 amino acids. Germline V lookup: CDR1 ENHRY, CDR2 SYGVKD. The CDR3 loop reads CAISVGTDTQYF.

This chain links TRBV7-2 with TRBJ2-5; with no DNA, the TCRdb D assignment of TRBD2 cannot be verified. The CDR3 sequence is 17 residues long. Looked up from germline, CDR1 is SGHTA and CDR2 is FQGNSA. The chain's CDR3 is CASTLTSGIGVRETQYF.

This rearrangement joins TRBV29-1 to TRBJ2-6. The CDR3 sequence is 14 residues long. The germline V gene encodes CDR1 SQVTM and CDR2 ANQGSEA. This CDR3 reads CSVESFSGANVLTF.

V usage is TRBV20-1 and J usage is TRBJ2-3; the TCRdb D gene call, TRBD2, has no DNA to confirm it. Germline CDR1 and CDR2: DFQATT and SNEGSKA (reference sequence). There are 14 residues in the CDR3. The CDR3 spells CSALTSRDTDTQYF.

The rearrangement links TRBV29-1 to TRBJ2-7. The CDR3 contains 14 residues. Germline V gene data show CDR1 as SQVTM and CDR2 as ANQGSEA. CDR3 loop: CSVEGVIGNLEQYF.

This chain links TRBV20-1 with TRBJ2-2. The CDR3 length is 13 residues. CDR1 is DFQATT and CDR2 is SNEGSKA in the germline V gene (reference sequence). CDR3 amino acids: CSAQDGNTGELFF.

The chain links TRBV19 to TRBJ1-6. CDR1 and CDR2 from the germline V gene are LNHDA and SQIVND (reference sequence). This CDR3 contains 13 residues. The CDR3 loop reads CATQGRQTFTLHF. Drawing the rest from reference TRBV19 and TRBJ1-6, the complete variable domain is DGGITQSPKYLFRKEGQNVTLSCEQNLNHDAMYWYRQDPGQGLRLIYYSQIVNDFQKGDIAEGYSVSREKKESFPLTVTSAQKNPTAFYLCATQGRQTFTLHFGNGTRLTVT.

V and J are TRBV27 and TRBJ1-6. Looked up from germline, CDR1 is MNHEY and CDR2 is SMNVEV (reference sequence). The length of the CDR3 is 15 residues. The CDR3 loop reads CASSLVRNARSPLHF.

The gene calls are TRBV6-1 and TRBJ1-1; TCRdb's assignment of TRBD1 cannot be checked, as there is no DNA. The germline V gene has CDR1 MNHNS and CDR2 SASEGT. The CDR3 covers 15 residues. The CDR3 sequence is CASSGRGDLNTEAFF.

This rearrangement joins TRBV12-5 to TRBJ2-1. This CDR3 is built from 14 residues. Germline lookup yields CDR1 LGHNT and CDR2 FRNRAP. CDR3 sequence: CASGSPGAYNEQFF.

CDR3 loop: CASSHGDLFSSGANVLTF. The chain links TRBV11-2 to TRBJ2-6. The V gene's germline CDR1 is SGHAT and CDR2 FQNNGV. The CDR3 length is 18 residues.

The chain employs TRBV20-1 and TRBJ2-3. This CDR3 comprises 13 residues. Germline CDR1 DFQATT, CDR2 SNEGSKA (reference sequence). The CDR3 sequence is CSARDVGRDTQYF.